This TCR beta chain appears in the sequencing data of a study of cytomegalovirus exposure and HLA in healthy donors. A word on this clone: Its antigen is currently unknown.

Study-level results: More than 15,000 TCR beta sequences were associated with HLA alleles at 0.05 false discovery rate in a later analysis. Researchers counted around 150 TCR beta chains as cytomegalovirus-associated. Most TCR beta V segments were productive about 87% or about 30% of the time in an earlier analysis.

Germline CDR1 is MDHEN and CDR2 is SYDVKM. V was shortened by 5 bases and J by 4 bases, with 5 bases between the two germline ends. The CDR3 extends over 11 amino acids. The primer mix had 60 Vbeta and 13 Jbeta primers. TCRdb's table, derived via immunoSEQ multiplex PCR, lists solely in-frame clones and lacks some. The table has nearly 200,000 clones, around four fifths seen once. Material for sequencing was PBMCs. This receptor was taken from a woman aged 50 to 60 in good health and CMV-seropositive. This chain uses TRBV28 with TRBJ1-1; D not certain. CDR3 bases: TGTGCCAGCAGTCCGGGCACTGAAGCTTTCTTT. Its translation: CASSPGTEAFF.